Following are 15 T cell receptor beta chains from one sample sequenced in a study of shared clonotypes between healthy human individuals. CD45RO-negative cells were positively selected for CCR7, leaving out terminally differentiated effector memory CD45RA+ cells. Sequencing used immunoSEQ multiplex PCR; TCRdb keeps in-frame clones, though not all of them. The data contain roughly 2.1 million clones, about 92% of them singletons. Specimen: naive CD8+ T cells from PBMCs. The receptors originated from a man aged 18-30 years in good health. Some clones in this sample may be carry-over from other donors' samples.

The chain joins TRBV7-9 to TRBJ2-1; TRBD2 aligns across 13 bases. The junction had 10 bases not matched to a gene; V was cut back by 5 bases and J by 9 bases. This CDR3 has 16 residues. The V gene's germline CDR1 is SEHNR and CDR2 FQNEAQ (reference sequence). DNA of the CDR3: TGTGCCAGCAGCACCCCACTAGCGGGAGGGCCAAGTGAGCAGTTCTTC. It encodes CASSTPLAGGPSEQFF.

The chain is built from TRBV28 and TRBJ2-5, with D possibly called TRBD1 or TRBD2 (5 bases each). V lost 3 bases to trimming and J lost 2 bases, with 13 bases between them. The CDR3 runs 15 residues. Germline V gene data show CDR1 as MDHEN and CDR2 as SYDVKM. The CDR3 sequence: CASSFPQDFQETQYF. As DNA, the CDR3 is TGTGCCAGCAGTTTCCCACAGGACTTTCAAGAGACCCAGTACTTC.

The chain recombines TRBV6-5 with TRBJ2-1; D possibly corresponds to TRBD1 (5 bases). V lost 6 bases and J lost 7, with 10 bases in between. Germline values: CDR1 MNHEY, CDR2 SVGAGI. This CDR3 has 12 residues. This CDR3 reads CASSSTVNEQFF. The DNA of the CDR3 is TGTGCCAGCAGCTCGACAGTAAATGAGCAGTTCTTC.

This chain uses TRBV29-1 with TRBJ1-2; D is uncertain. The CDR3 runs to 15 residues. CDR1 and CDR2 (germline): SQVTM, ANQGSEA. The V end lost 0 bases, the J end lost 1 base, and 12 bases lay between the germline ends. Here the CDR3 reads CSVEDWRRNNYGYTF. As DNA, the CDR3 is TGCAGCGTTGAAGACTGGCGGAGAAATAACTATGGCTACACCTTC. The variable domain in full, completed from reference TRBV29-1 and TRBJ1-2, reads SAVISQKPSRDICQRGTSLTIQCQVDSQVTMMFWYRQQPGQSLTLIATANQGSEATYESGFVIDKFPISRPNLTFSTLTVSNMSPEDSSIYLCSVEDWRRNNYGYTFGSGTRLTVV.

This clone has only a few counts. The V gene is TRBV9, the J gene TRBJ1-1; no clear D. CDR1 and CDR2 from the germline V gene are SGDLS and YYNGEE. V lost 0 bases, J lost 0 bases, and 6 bases lay in between. CDR3 length equals 14 residues. CDR3 nucleotides: TGTGCCAGCAGCGTAGATGTCATGAACACTGAAGCTTTCTTT. As protein: CASSVDVMNTEAFF.

The V gene is TRBV27, the J gene TRBJ2-3; D may be TRBD2 (6 bases). This CDR3 spans 12 amino acids. V was trimmed by 5 bases and J by 4 bases, leaving 7 bases between them. Germline V gene data show CDR1 as MNHEY and CDR2 as SMNVEV (reference sequence). CDR3 sequence: CASSLAPDTQYF. In DNA, the CDR3 is TGTGCCAGCAGTCTAGCGCCAGATACGCAGTATTTT.

The chain joins TRBV7-6 to TRBJ2-7; D gene ambiguous. Germline CDR1 is SGHVS and CDR2 is FNYEAQ. V gave up 5 bases and J gave up 0 bases, with 11 bases separating them. The CDR3 extends over 14 amino acids. The chain's CDR3 is CASSPRDSSYEQYF. DNA for the CDR3: TGTGCCAGCAGCCCGCGTGATTCCTCCTACGAGCAGTACTTC.

The rearrangement uses TRBV7-3 and TRBJ2-1; no clear D. The V end was cut by 2 bases, the J end by 1 base, with 18 bases between. This CDR3 region has 18 residues. Germline V gene lookup returns CDR1 SGHTA and CDR2 FQGTGA. CDR3 loop: CASSLGSALSPSYNEQFF. In DNA, the CDR3 is TGTGCCAGCAGCTTAGGATCGGCTCTATCTCCTTCCTACAATGAGCAGTTCTTC.

The chain employs TRBV7-9 and TRBJ1-3; D not resolved. The germline CDR1 and CDR2 sequences are SEHNR and FQNEAQ (reference sequence). This CDR3 contains 12 residues. The ends were cut back, 7 bases at V and 2 bases at J, with 6 bases in the middle. CDR3 loop: CASTRPGNTIYF. The CDR3 DNA reads as TGTGCCAGCACGAGACCTGGAAACACCATATATTTT.

This chain uses TRBV29-1 with TRBJ2-1; D unclear. The V end was cut by 3 bases, the J end by 3 bases, with 6 bases between. Germline CDR1 SQVTM, CDR2 ANQGSEA. This CDR3 comprises 12 residues. CDR3 region: CSVDTNYNEQFF. CDR3 DNA sequence: TGCAGCGTTGATACCAACTACAATGAGCAGTTCTTC.

The chain employs TRBV11-2 and TRBJ1-2, with TRBD1 matching 7 bases. Per germline, CDR1 SGHAT and CDR2 FQNNGV. The V gene end was trimmed by 5 bases and the J gene end by 4 bases; junction bases not matched to a gene: 4. CDR3 length: 13 residues. As DNA, the CDR3 is TGTGCCAGCAGCACCGGGACAGTCTATGGCTACACCTTC. Its protein product is CASSTGTVYGYTF.

The chain recombines TRBV4-1 with TRBJ1-5; D not certain. The CDR3 has 15 residues. V was clipped by 1 base and J by 0 bases, with 7 bases between them. Per germline, CDR1 MGHRA and CDR2 YSYEKL. The CDR3 bases are TGCGCCAGCAGCCAAGGTCTGACTAGCAATCAGCCCCAGCATTTT. It yields the protein CASSQGLTSNQPQHF.

The chain employs TRBV4-3 and TRBJ2-2, with unresolved D. V was trimmed by 5 bases and J by 1 base, leaving 8 bases between them. The CDR3 covers 14 residues. In germline, CDR1 is LGHNA, CDR2 YSLEER. The DNA of the CDR3 is TGCGCCAGCAGCAAGGAACAGAACACCGGGGAGCTGTTTTTT. Amino acid sequence: CASSKEQNTGELFF.

The chain has TRBV27 and TRBJ2-7; a weak D match, TRBD2 (6 bases). CDR1 and CDR2 from the germline V gene are MNHEY and SMNVEV (reference sequence). The CDR3 sequence is 15 residues long. V was clipped by 5 bases and J by 6 bases, with 20 bases between them. The CDR3 loop reads CASSRLAGLDSEQYF. Written as DNA, the CDR3 is TGTGCCAGCAGTCGCTTGGCGGGACTTGATTCCGAGCAGTACTTC.

The chain has TRBV4-1 and TRBJ1-4; D not resolved. This CDR3 is 14 amino acids long. Looked up from germline, CDR1 is MGHRA and CDR2 is YSYEKL. V was clipped by 2 bases and J by 0 bases, with 4 bases between them. The CDR3: CASSQQATNEKLFF. DNA of the CDR3: TGCGCCAGCAGCCAACAGGCAACTAATGAAAAACTGTTTTTT.